This TCR beta chain was sequenced in a study of metastatic and nonmetastatic thyroid tumors. Whole-study context: Comparative analysis of repertoires was undertaken across blood and tumor or nodule tissue obtained from malignant and benign thyroid patients.

Study-level points and caveats: Compared with benign nodules, malignant thyroid tumors were reported to have significantly higher TCR beta diversity in both blood and tumor.

Within the sample, this clone is medium-sized. As yet, its antigen is unknown. Original methodology: Differences in CDR3 between clinicopathological groups were drawn on to build a classifier intended to discriminate distant-metastatic papillary thyroid cancer patients. With MiXCR, TCRdb reprocessed the PCR reads. The V and J calls were determined by TCRdb, not by the authors. The data hold 20,000 or so clones, with 9% to 15% observed a single time. No treatment of any kind had been given to any patient before thyroid surgery. The CDR3 contains 16 residues. Trimming shortened V by 5 bases and J by 0 bases, and 11 bases separated the two germline ends. Germline CDR1 is MNHEY and CDR2 is SMNVEV (reference sequence).

The specimen was blood. V and J are TRBV27 and TRBJ2-6; D is unclear. This sequence originates from a male donor with papillary thyroid cancer or a benign thyroid nodule (not recorded which). Some clones in this sample may be carry-over from other donors' samples. The CDR3 loop is CASSPFQVSGANVLTF. CDR3 bases: TGTGCCAGCAGTCCCTTCCAGGTCTCTGGGGCCAACGTCCTGACTTTC. The complete variable domain, with remaining parts taken from reference TRBV27 and TRBJ2-6, reads EAQVTQNPRYLITVTGKKLTVTCSQNMNHEYMSWYRQDPGLGLRQIYYSMNVEVTDKGDVPEGYKVSRKEKRNFPLILESPSPNQTSLYFCASSPFQVSGANVLTFGAGSRLTVL.